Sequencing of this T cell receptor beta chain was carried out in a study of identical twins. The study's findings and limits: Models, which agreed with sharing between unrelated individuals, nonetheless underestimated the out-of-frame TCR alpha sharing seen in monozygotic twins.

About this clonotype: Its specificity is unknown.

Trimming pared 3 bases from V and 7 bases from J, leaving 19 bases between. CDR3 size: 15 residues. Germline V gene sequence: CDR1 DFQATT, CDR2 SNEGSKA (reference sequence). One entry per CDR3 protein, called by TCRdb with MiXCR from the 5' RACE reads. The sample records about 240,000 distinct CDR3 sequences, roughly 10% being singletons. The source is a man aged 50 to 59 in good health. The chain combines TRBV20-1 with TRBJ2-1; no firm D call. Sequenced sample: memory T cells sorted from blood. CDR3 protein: CSASWADLSRNEQFF. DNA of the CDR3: TGCAGTGCTAGTTGGGCTGACCTTTCGAGGAATGAGCAGTTCTTC.